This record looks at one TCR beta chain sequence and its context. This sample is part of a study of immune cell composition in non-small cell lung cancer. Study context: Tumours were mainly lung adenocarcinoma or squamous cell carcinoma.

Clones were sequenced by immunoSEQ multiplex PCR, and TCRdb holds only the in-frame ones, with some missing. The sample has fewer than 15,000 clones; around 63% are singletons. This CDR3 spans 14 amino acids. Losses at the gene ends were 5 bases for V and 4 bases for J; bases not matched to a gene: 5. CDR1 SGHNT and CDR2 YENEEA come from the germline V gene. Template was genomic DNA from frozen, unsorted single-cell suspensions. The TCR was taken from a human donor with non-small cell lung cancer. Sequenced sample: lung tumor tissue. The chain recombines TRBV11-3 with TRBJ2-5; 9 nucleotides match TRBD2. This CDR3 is CASSTGLAGETQYF. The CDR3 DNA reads TGTGCCAGCAGCACGGGACTAGCCGGAGAGACCCAGTACTTC.